A selection of T cell receptor beta chains follows, all from one sample in a study of cytomegalovirus exposure and HLA in healthy donors. TCRdb keeps only in-frame clones here, not all; method: immunoSEQ multiplex PCR. The table has roughly 150,000 clones, about three quarters seen once. Sample: PBMCs. Receptors were obtained from a man aged 30 to 39 in good health and CMV-seropositive. CDR3s include the opening cysteine and the closing phenylalanine or tryptophan. Each record gives: D gene, J gene, V gene, clone size, CDR3 protein, CDR3 DNA. A D gene is named only where the DNA matches it firmly. Rows may omit the clone size; those that give it use once, few, many or a size class.

D: .; J: TRBJ1-1; V: TRBV10-2; size: .; CDR3: CASSAGSNTEAFF; DNA: TGCGCCAGCAGTGCGGGTTCAAACACTGAAGCTTTCTTT
D: .; J: TRBJ2-1; V: TRBV7-6; size: .; CDR3: CASSLDMRDYNEQFF; DNA: TGTGCCAGCAGCTTAGATATGCGGGACTACAATGAGCAGTTCTTC
D: .; J: TRBJ1-1; V: TRBV5-6; size: .; CDR3: CASTIEGMNTEAFF; DNA: TGTGCCAGCACCATCGAGGGAATGAACACTGAAGCTTTCTTT
D: TRBD2; J: TRBJ2-1; V: TRBV4-2; size: few; CDR3: CASSHGGYAVHEQFF; DNA: TGTGCCAGCAGCCACGGGGGGTACGCTGTCCATGAGCAGTTCTTC
D: .; J: TRBJ2-1; V: TRBV11-2; size: .; CDR3: CASSLRTQTEEQFF; DNA: TGTGCCAGCAGCCTCCGGACCCAGACAGAGGAGCAGTTCTTC
D: TRBD2; J: TRBJ2-1; V: TRBV6-5; size: .; CDR3: CAGTRSLAGGNEQFF; DNA: TGTGCCGGCACTCGGAGTCTCGCGGGAGGGAATGAGCAGTTCTTC
D: TRBD2; J: TRBJ2-3; V: TRBV7-2; size: .; CDR3: CASSLVEAGTTDTQYF; DNA: TGTGCCAGCAGCTTAGTCGAAGCGGGAACCACAGATACGCAGTATTTT
D: TRBD1; J: TRBJ2-7; V: TRBV13; size: .; CDR3: CASSLVGGKSEQYF; DNA: TGTGCCAGCAGCTTAGTAGGGGGCAAAAGCGAGCAGTACTTC
D: TRBD1; J: TRBJ1-5; V: TRBV6-1; size: .; CDR3: CAGADRGGQPQHF; DNA: TGTGCCGGGGCAGACAGGGGGGGTCAGCCCCAGCATTTT
D: TRBD2; J: TRBJ2-3; V: TRBV29-1; size: .; CDR3: CSVPGTSGRPYPTSDTQYF; DNA: TGCAGCGTACCCGGGACTAGCGGGAGGCCGTATCCAACCTCCGATACGCAGTATTTT
D: TRBD1; J: TRBJ2-2; V: TRBV18; size: .; CDR3: CASHKGASNTGELFF; DNA: TGTGCCAGCCACAAGGGGGCCTCGAACACCGGGGAGCTGTTTTTT
D: TRBD1; J: TRBJ2-7; V: TRBV18; size: .; CDR3: CASSPGTDEWGEQYF; DNA: TGTGCCAGCTCACCCGGGACAGATGAGTGGGGCGAGCAGTACTTC
D: .; J: TRBJ1-2; V: TRBV28; size: .; CDR3: CASRLQGNYGYTF; DNA: TGTGCCAGCAGACTCCAGGGCAACTATGGCTACACCTTC
D: .; J: TRBJ2-3; V: TRBV11-3; size: .; CDR3: CASSRGTAFTDTQYF; DNA: TGTGCCAGCAGTCGCGGGACAGCTTTTACAGATACGCAGTATTTT
D: .; J: TRBJ1-3; V: TRBV5-1; size: .; CDR3: CASSPQQGEGNTIYF; DNA: TGCGCCAGCAGCCCGCAACAGGGTGAGGGAAACACCATATATTTT
D: .; J: TRBJ2-7; V: TRBV28; size: few; CDR3: CASSPARVGAYEQYF; DNA: TGTGCCAGCAGCCCCGCTAGGGTGGGAGCCTACGAGCAGTACTTC
D: TRBD2; J: TRBJ2-3; V: TRBV2; size: .; CDR3: CASSWRGLAGVDTQYF; DNA: TGTGCCAGCTCATGGAGGGGGCTAGCGGGAGTGGATACGCAGTATTTT
D: .; J: TRBJ1-2; V: TRBV30; size: .; CDR3: CAWSGVTGDYGYTF; DNA: TGTGCCTGGAGTGGGGTTACGGGTGACTATGGCTACACCTTC
D: .; J: TRBJ2-7; V: TRBV7-9; size: .; CDR3: CASSLPVGRQPDEQYF; DNA: TGTGCCAGCAGCTTACCCGTCGGTAGACAACCGGACGAGCAGTACTTC
D: .; J: TRBJ1-4; V: TRBV2; size: few; CDR3: CASSVRSEKLFF; DNA: TGTGCCAGCAGTGTAAGGAGTGAAAAACTGTTTTTT
D: .; J: TRBJ2-1; V: TRBV4-1; size: few; CDR3: CASSQAQGFPSYNEQFF; DNA: TGCGCCAGCAGCCAAGCGCAGGGGTTCCCCTCCTACAATGAGCAGTTCTTC
D: TRBD2; J: TRBJ2-7; V: TRBV30; size: few; CDR3: CAWRGLPYEQYF; DNA: TGTGCCTGGAGGGGACTACCCTACGAGCAGTACTTC
D: .; J: TRBJ1-4; V: TRBV4-1; size: .; CDR3: CASSQDGQSYEKLFF; DNA: TGCGCCAGCAGCCAAGACGGACAGTCTTATGAAAAACTGTTTTTT
D: .; J: TRBJ2-7; V: TRBV28; size: .; CDR3: CASSLWSGPSSYEQYF; DNA: TGTGCCAGCAGTTTATGGAGCGGCCCTAGCTCCTACGAGCAGTACTTC
D: TRBD1; J: TRBJ1-5; V: TRBV18; size: .; CDR3: CASSPPGQGSNQPQHF; DNA: TGTGCCAGCTCACCCCCAGGACAGGGGAGCAATCAGCCCCAGCATTTT
D: .; J: TRBJ2-7; V: TRBV6-5; size: .; CDR3: CASSYGQTSYEQYF; DNA: TGTGCCAGCAGCTACGGACAGACAAGCTACGAGCAGTACTTC
D: TRBD1; J: TRBJ2-5; V: TRBV6-5; size: .; CDR3: CASSYSTGAQETQYF; DNA: TGTGCCAGCAGTTACTCTACAGGGGCACAAGAGACCCAGTACTTC
D: TRBD2; J: TRBJ2-1; V: TRBV10-3; size: .; CDR3: CAISRLAGLGSYNEQFF; DNA: TGTGCCATCTCTAGGCTAGCGGGATTGGGATCCTACAATGAGCAGTTCTTC
D: TRBD1; J: TRBJ1-2; V: TRBV7-9; size: .; CDR3: CASSDTIGGDGYGYTF; DNA: TGTGCCAGCAGCGATACGATAGGGGGCGATGGCTATGGCTACACCTTC
D: TRBD1; J: TRBJ1-3; V: TRBV5-4; size: .; CDR3: CASSLTGSGGNTIYF; DNA: TGTGCCAGCAGTTTGACAGGGTCGGGAGGAAACACCATATATTTT
D: TRBD1; J: TRBJ2-1; V: TRBV10-2; size: .; CDR3: CASSERKDRTGEPEFF; DNA: TGCGCCAGCAGTGAGCGGAAGGACAGGACAGGGGAGCCGGAGTTCTTC
D: TRBD2; J: TRBJ2-7; V: TRBV27; size: .; CDR3: CATKGLAGHSYEQYF; DNA: TGTGCCACCAAAGGACTAGCGGGCCACTCCTACGAGCAGTACTTC
D: .; J: TRBJ2-1; V: TRBV2; size: .; CDR3: CAGGTAELGTFSLNVLYNEQFF; DNA: TGTGCCGGGGGGACAGCGGAGTTAGGGACCTTTAGTTTAAACGTATTATACAATGAGCAGTTCTTC
D: .; J: TRBJ1-4; V: TRBV5-1; size: .; CDR3: CASSSQGGDPWVKLFF; DNA: TGCGCCAGCAGCTCCCAAGGGGGGGACCCTTGGGTAAAACTGTTTTTT
D: TRBD1; J: TRBJ2-2; V: TRBV19; size: .; CDR3: CASKPGTGKGTGELFF; DNA: TGTGCCAGTAAACCGGGGACAGGGAAGGGGACCGGGGAGCTGTTTTTT
D: .; J: TRBJ1-5; V: TRBV6-5; size: .; CDR3: CASSYAGLQGQPQHF; DNA: TGTGCCAGCAGTTACGCCGGCCTACAGGGACAGCCCCAGCATTTT
D: TRBD1; J: TRBJ1-5; V: TRBV27; size: few; CDR3: CASRQGQVSGQPQHF; DNA: TGTGCCAGCAGACAGGGACAGGTTTCGGGTCAGCCCCAGCATTTT
D: .; J: TRBJ2-7; V: TRBV9; size: few; CDR3: CASSPTEKVYEQYF; DNA: TGTGCCAGCAGCCCGACAGAAAAGGTCTACGAGCAGTACTTC
D: TRBD2; J: TRBJ2-2; V: TRBV11-3; size: .; CDR3: CASSLDLLTSVNAGELFF; DNA: TGTGCCAGCAGCTTAGATCTCCTGACTAGCGTTAATGCCGGGGAGCTGTTTTTT
D: TRBD1; J: TRBJ1-3; V: TRBV9; size: .; CDR3: CASSAHLRDSLSGNTIYF; DNA: TGTGCCAGCAGCGCTCATCTCAGGGACAGCCTCTCTGGAAACACCATATATTTT
D: .; J: TRBJ2-5; V: TRBV28; size: .; CDR3: CASSSPGKGRRETQYF; DNA: TGTGCCAGCAGTTCCCCCGGGAAGGGCAGACGAGAGACCCAGTACTTC
D: TRBD2; J: TRBJ2-1; V: TRBV7-3; size: few; CDR3: CASSLSGLAGGGDEQFF; DNA: TGTGCCAGCAGCCTTTCCGGGCTAGCGGGAGGTGGAGATGAGCAGTTCTTC
D: TRBD1; J: TRBJ1-5; V: TRBV27; size: .; CDR3: CASSRDRGNQPQHF; DNA: TGTGCCAGCAGTCGCGACAGGGGCAATCAGCCCCAGCATTTT
D: TRBD1; J: TRBJ1-1; V: TRBV6-5; size: .; CDR3: CASSYAPGQGGAFF; DNA: TGTGCCAGCAGTTACGCTCCGGGACAGGGAGGAGCTTTCTTT
D: .; J: TRBJ1-2; V: TRBV7-2; size: .; CDR3: CASSLGAGTTITF; DNA: TGTGCCAGCAGCTTAGGGGCCGGGACTACAATCACCTTC
D: .; J: TRBJ1-1; V: TRBV6-5; size: few; CDR3: CASSLSGTNTEAFF; DNA: TGTGCCAGCAGTTTGTCCGGGACAAACACTGAAGCTTTCTTT
D: .; J: TRBJ2-5; V: TRBV30; size: .; CDR3: CAWSEDERREETQYF; DNA: TGTGCCTGGAGTGAGGACGAGCGGAGAGAAGAGACCCAGTACTTC
D: .; J: TRBJ2-1; V: TRBV7-3; size: .; CDR3: CASSPNSGSYNEQFF; DNA: TGTGCCAGCAGCCCCAATAGTGGCTCCTACAATGAGCAGTTCTTC
D: .; J: TRBJ2-2; V: TRBV19; size: .; CDR3: CASSTPGTPNTGELFF; DNA: TGTGCCAGTAGTACCCCTGGGACACCGAACACCGGGGAGCTGTTTTTT